Shown below are 15 T cell receptor beta chains from a single sample sequenced in a study of T cell changes during pregnancy in multiple sclerosis. Profiling relied on immunoSEQ multiplex PCR, and the TCRdb table lists in-frame clones only, not all of them. The table lists about 100,000 clones, almost 95% of them singletons. Source: peripheral blood, taken in the first trimester of pregnancy. Every receptor here comes from a female donor with multiple sclerosis, enrolled in a pregnancy study.

This chain links TRBV4-2 with TRBJ2-3; weak D call: TRBD2 (5 bases). Trimming pared 4 bases from V and 2 bases from J, leaving 19 bases between. The germline V gene has CDR1 LGHNA and CDR2 YNFKEQ. The CDR3 is made up of 17 amino acids. This CDR3 is CASSRSSASRFTDTQYF. As DNA, the CDR3 is TGTGCCAGCAGCCGATCCTCGGCTAGCCGATTCACAGATACGCAGTATTTT.

The CDR3: CASSFREGDTQYF. CDR3 nucleotide sequence: TGTGCCAGCAGCTTCCGGGAGGGAGATACGCAGTATTTT. The chain couples TRBV5-5 to TRBJ2-3, with 8 bases aligning to TRBD2. Per the germline V gene, CDR1 is SGHKS and CDR2 is YYEKEE (reference sequence). The CDR3 covers 13 residues. J lost 5 bases, V lost 2 bases, and 1 base had no gene match. Combining the CDR3 with reference TRBV5-5 and TRBJ2-3 gives the whole variable domain DAGVTQSPTHLIKTRGQQVTLRCSPISGHKSVSWYQQVLGQGPQFIFQYYEKEERGRGNFPDRFSARQFPNYSSELNVNALLLGDSALYLCASSFREGDTQYFGPGTRLTVL.

Of note for this clone: At one end, the junction sequence differs from germline, possibly due to a read error. J is TRBJ2-5 and V is TRBV13, with TRBD1 matching over 11 bases. Per the germline V gene, CDR1 is PRHDT and CDR2 is FYEKMQ (reference sequence). The CDR3 has 16 amino acids. The CDR3 bases are TGTGCCAGCAGCCTAGGAGGGACAGGGGGAGGAGAGACCCAGTACTTC. Encoded protein: CASSLGGTGGGETQYF.

The V and J genes are TRBV7-8 and TRBJ2-2, with D possibly being TRBD1 (6 bases). CDR1 is SGHVS, CDR2 FQNEAQ, per germline. This CDR3 has 18 amino acids. Trimming cost V 0 bases and J 2 bases, with 16 bases left between them. The DNA of the CDR3 is TGTGCCAGCAGCTTAGCGAACGACAGGCCCAAAAACACCGGGGAGCTGTTTTTT. Its protein product is CASSLANDRPKNTGELFF. The whole variable domain, remainder taken from reference TRBV7-8 and TRBJ2-2, is GAGVSQSPRYKVAKRGQDVALRCDPISGHVSLFWYQQALGQGPEFLTYFQNEAQLDKSGLPSDRFFAERPEGSVSTLKIQRTQQEDSAVYLCASSLANDRPKNTGELFFGEGSRLTVL.

The chain combines TRBV19 with TRBJ2-5; 9 nucleotides align to TRBD1. The CDR3 consists of 13 residues. The V gene's germline CDR1 is LNHDA and CDR2 SQIVND (reference sequence). V shed 6 bases and J 6 bases; nucleotides not matched to a gene: 5. This chain's CDR3 is CASSTGQGQTQYF. The CDR3 DNA sequence: TGTGCCAGTAGCACGGGACAGGGCCAGACCCAGTACTTC. The variable domain in full, with the rest retrieved from reference TRBV19 and TRBJ2-5, is DGGITQSPKYLFRKEGQNVTLSCEQNLNHDAMYWYRQDPGQGLRLIYYSQIVNDFQKGDIAEGYSVSREKKESFPLTVTSAQKNPTAFYLCASSTGQGQTQYFGPGTRLLVL.

J is TRBJ1-1 and V is TRBV6-6, with 10 bases that match TRBD1. Germline CDR1 MNHNY, CDR2 SVGAGI (reference sequence). V was pared by 5 bases and J by 2 bases, with 2 bases of the junction left unmatched. CDR3 length: 14 residues. Here the CDR3 reads CASSKTGGNTEAFF. CDR3 nucleotide sequence: TGTGCCAGCAGTAAGACAGGGGGCAACACTGAAGCTTTCTTT.

The chain has TRBV14 and TRBJ2-1; D is ambiguous. The CDR3 covers 13 residues. V dropped 0 bases and J dropped 4 bases, with 4 bases sitting between them. The germline V gene has CDR1 SGHDN and CDR2 FVKESK. The CDR3 nucleotides read TGTGCCAGCAGCCAAGATCTGTACAATGAGCAGTTCTTC. Translated: CASSQDLYNEQFF.

The J gene is TRBJ2-2, the V gene TRBV5-8, with 9 bases fitting TRBD1. Germline values: CDR1 SGHTS, CDR2 YDEGEE. With V trimmed by 6 bases and J by 4 bases, 10 bases remained unmatched. The CDR3 length is 16 residues. This chain's CDR3 is CASIFGTGRLTGELFF. The CDR3 DNA reads as TGTGCCAGCATCTTCGGGACAGGGCGACTCACCGGGGAGCTGTTTTTT.

The rearrangement uses TRBV2 and TRBJ2-3; D is undetermined. V lost 7 bases and J lost 4, with 12 bases in between. Germline assignment: CDR1 SNHLY and CDR2 FYNNEI. The CDR3 has 13 amino acids. The CDR3 reads CASTLRLADTQYF. The CDR3 DNA is TGTGCCAGCACCCTGCGTCTCGCAGATACGCAGTATTTT.

The chain has TRBV7-9 and TRBJ2-7; 14 bases are a match to TRBD2. Germline V lookup: CDR1 SEHNR, CDR2 FQNEAQ (reference sequence). V gave up 4 bases and J gave up 6 bases; unmatched junction bases: 2. This CDR3 is built from 14 residues. CDR3 nucleotides: TGTGCCAGCAGCTCTGGGACTAGCGGGAGCGAGCAGTACTTC. Translating gives CASSSGTSGSEQYF.

V is TRBV27 and J is TRBJ1-4; D call uncertain. Germline loops: CDR1 MNHEY, CDR2 SMNVEV (reference sequence). CDR3 size: 15 residues. V dropped 3 bases and J dropped 0 bases, with 8 bases sitting between them. The CDR3 coding sequence is TGTGCCAGCAGTTTGAGTTATGCAACTAATGAAAAACTGTTTTTT. It is translated as CASSLSYATNEKLFF.

V gene TRBV7-2 combines with J gene TRBJ2-1; 13 bases map to TRBD2. The germline CDR1 and CDR2 sequences are SGHTA and FQGNSA. There are 17 residues in the CDR3. V was clipped by 5 bases and J by 3 bases; unmatched bases: 7. The CDR3 DNA follows: TGTGCCAGCAGCGACGGGACTAGCGGGATAGTCTACAATGAGCAGTTCTTC. Translation gives CASSDGTSGIVYNEQFF. Using reference TRBV7-2 and TRBJ2-1 for the parts outside the CDR3, the full variable domain is GAGVSQSPSNKVTEKGKDVELRCDPISGHTALYWYRQSLGQGLEFLIYFQGNSAPDKSGLPSDRFSAERTGGSVSTLTIQRTQQEDSAVYLCASSDGTSGIVYNEQFFGPGTRLTVL.

The chain's CDR3 is CASSIITSGRVQETQYF. The CDR3 DNA sequence: TGTGCCAGTAGTATAATAACTAGCGGGAGGGTCCAAGAGACCCAGTACTTC. The chain links TRBV19 to TRBJ2-5; TRBD2 aligns across 13 bases. Germline V gene sequence: CDR1 LNHDA, CDR2 SQIVND (reference sequence). This CDR3 is built from 17 residues. V trimming: 2 bases; J trimming: 1 base; junction bases outside the gene matches: 4.

This clone has a single count. A read error may account for a junction end that differs from germline. V gene TRBV7-6 combines with J gene TRBJ1-5; TRBD1 matches 7 bases. In germline, CDR1 is SGHVS, CDR2 FNYEAQ. The CDR3 loop spans 13 amino acids. As DNA, the CDR3 is TGTGCCAGCAGTTTAGACAGGGTTCAGCCCCAGCATTTT. The encoded protein is CASSLDRVQPQHF.

The CDR3 protein is CASSLGAGGETQYF. CDR3 in DNA: TGTGCCAGCAGTTTAGGAGCGGGAGGAGAGACCCAGTACTTC. V is TRBV27 and J is TRBJ2-5; 9 nucleotides match TRBD2. The CDR3 runs to 14 residues. V was pared by 2 bases and J by 4 bases, with 2 bases of the junction left unmatched. The germline gives CDR1 MNHEY, CDR2 SMNVEV (reference sequence).